The clone carrying this T cell receptor beta chain was seen once. This sample was taken from a study of blood T cell repertoires in COVID-19. V was cut by 4 bases and J by 0 bases, with 18 bases left in between. CDR3 size: 17 residues. The germline V gene has CDR1 KGHSH and CDR2 LQKENI. Original processing methods: Reference gene primers were amplified, and this amplification served to estimate nucleated cell counts. Only in-frame clones appear in the TCRdb table, and some are missing; sequencing was by immunoSEQ multiplex PCR. From that table come the V and J calls and clone size; the DNA was used to work out D and trimming. The sample has tens of thousands of clones, about 88% seen once.

The receptor was derived from a human donor in a cohort sampled during active COVID-19. V is TRBV18 and J is TRBJ1-1; D gene ambiguous. The sequenced sample was peripheral blood. The chain's CDR3 is CASSQFLAGRMNTEAFF. Here the CDR3 DNA reads TGTGCCAGCTCACAGTTTCTAGCTGGGAGGATGAACACTGAAGCTTTCTTT.